Below, one T cell receptor beta chain is given with its context. The antigen remains unidentified. These data come from a study of OX40 agonist ivuxolimab in advanced cancers. Study information: People who had prior anti-PD-1, anti-PD-L1 or anti-CTLA-4 therapy could take part, and around 40% had some. Study observations and caveats: The average count of expanded clones was higher among CD8+ T cells than among CD4+. At 0.1 to 3.0 mg/kg, CD4+ and CD8+ blood T cells expanded clonally by week 6.

TCRdb's copy holds only in-frame clones and misses some; the assay was immunoSEQ multiplex PCR. The table lists fewer than 60,000 clones, approximately 90% of them singletons. On cycle 4 day 1 and cycle 7 day 1, as well as at baseline, blood was sampled. The V and J ends lost 1 base and 5 bases, in that order; junction bases with no gene match: 6. Germline values: CDR1 SGHNT, CDR2 YYREEE (reference sequence). This CDR3 is 14 amino acids long. The TCR comes from an adult with an advanced solid tumor such as melanoma, head and neck, liver or kidney cancer. The chain recombines TRBV5-4 with TRBJ2-7; 7 bases align to TRBD2. Material: CD4+ or CD8+ T cells sorted from blood, obtained in a trial of the OX40 agonist ivuxolimab. CDR3 nucleotide sequence: TGTGCCAGCAGCTTGACTAGCGTTGGCGACGAGCAGTACTTC. It encodes CASSLTSVGDEQYF.